This T cell receptor (beta chain) was found in a study of CD8+CD57+ T cells in acquired aplastic anemia. Study as a whole: Mean DNA quantity obtained from sorted CD4+ and CD8+ cells was 2.5 to 4 ug. Reads per healthy sample averaged roughly 9.9 million (CD4+) and fewer than 13 million (CD8+). Study outcomes and limitations: Controls did not differ significantly from patients in CD8+ Simpson's diversity. About 30 CD8+ CDR3 sequences occurred in both the patients and the controls.

CDR3 length: 15 amino acids. Deletions cut 1 base from V and 6 bases from J, with 15 bases between. The template used for profiling TCR beta VDJ and CDR3 was genomic DNA. One entry per CDR3 protein results from TCRdb running MiXCR on the reads. Of about 110,000 distinct CDR3 sequences listed, approximately 49% are singletons. This clonotype was seen only a few times. The antigen remains undetermined. Input material: sorted CD4+, CD8+, or CD8+CD57+ T cells (not recorded which) from PBMCs. The clonotype originates from a human donor in good health, serving as a control. The chain carries TRBV12-3 or TRBV12-4 and TRBJ1-1; D is possibly TRBD1 (5 bases). The CDR3 region is CASSLEQGGVPEAFF. The CDR3 nucleotides read TGTGCCAGCAGTTTAGAGCAGGGTGGAGTCCCTGAAGCTTTCTTT.